Following are 32 T cell receptor beta chains from one sample sequenced in a study of CD8 T cells in ankylosing spondylitis. Study-wide results and limits: Several highly homologous variants formed a TCR beta motif that appeared characteristic of ankylosing spondylitis blood.

TCRdb re-called the 5' RACE reads with MiXCR, one entry per CDR3 protein. The table records around 480,000 distinct CDR3 sequences, 15% to 20% of them present only once. Which antigens these TCRs recognize remains unknown. The sequenced sample was blood, either unsorted or a sorted T cell fraction (not recorded which). Receptors were obtained from a male donor with ankylosing spondylitis.

This clonotype was seen a few times. The chain recombines TRBV7-2 with TRBJ2-3, with D hard to call. CDR3 length equals 16 residues. Germline V lookup: CDR1 SGHTA, CDR2 FQGNSA. V shed 1 base and J shed 0 bases, with 11 bases lying between them. The CDR3 nucleotides are TGTGCCAGCAGCTTAGATCGCAGCCCCAGCACAGATACGCAGTATTTT. Its translation: CASSLDRSPSTDTQYF.

The table lists this clonotype with a few counts. The V gene is TRBV4-2, the J gene TRBJ1-2; the match to TRBD1 covers 8 bases. The ends lost 1 base at V and 3 bases at J; junction bases unmatched: 4. This CDR3 spans 15 amino acids. CDR1 is LGHNA and CDR2 is YNFKEQ in the germline V gene. CDR3 in DNA: TGTGCCAGCAGCCAAGGGACAGGGACGTACTATGGCTACACCTTC. Amino acids: CASSQGTGTYYGYTF.

The sample holds many counts of this clonotype. In DNA form, the CDR3 reads TGCGCCAGCAGCTTGTTTGCGGCTAGCGGGGGGACAGATACGCAGTATTTT. Its translation is CASSLFAASGGTDTQYF. This chain connects TRBV5-1 to TRBJ2-3; TRBD2 agrees at 11 bases. Germline values: CDR1 SGHRS, CDR2 YFSETQ. The CDR3 spans 17 residues. After removal of 1 base from V and 3 bases from J, the junction contained 7 bases not matched to a gene.

The chain links TRBV20-1 to TRBJ1-6; the D gene is possibly TRBD1 (5 bases). The V and J ends lost 3 bases and 6 bases respectively, with 9 bases between them. This CDR3 is built from 13 residues. CDR1 is DFQATT and CDR2 is SNEGSKA in the germline V gene (reference sequence). The CDR3 nucleotides are TGCAGTGCTAGCCAGGGCGGTAATTCACCCCTCCACTTT. Translated, it gives CSASQGGNSPLHF.

Ten or more counts support this clonotype. J is TRBJ1-1 and V is TRBV9; no clear D. Trimming shortened V by 0 bases and J by 5 bases, and 11 bases separated the two germline ends. The CDR3 consists of 14 residues. CDR1 and CDR2 (germline): SGDLS, YYNGEE. CDR3 amino acids: CASSVGDGLTEAFF. For the CDR3, the DNA is TGTGCCAGCAGCGTAGGGGATGGACTTACTGAAGCTTTCTTT.

This clonotype was observed a few times. CDR3 region: CATQRLAGSRNEQFF. The CDR3 DNA sequence: TGTGCCACCCAGCGTCTAGCGGGATCTCGGAATGAGCAGTTCTTC. The chain links TRBV5-5 to TRBJ2-1, with TRBD2 matching over 9 bases. Germline values: CDR1 SGHKS, CDR2 YYEKEE (reference sequence). J gave up 7 bases and V 9 bases, and 14 bases lay outside the gene matches. The CDR3 has 15 residues.

This clonotype was seen a handful of times. This chain uses TRBV10-3 with TRBJ2-2; possible D gene TRBD2, 5 bases. The CDR3 has 15 amino acids. V was clipped by 5 bases and J by 0 bases, with 10 bases between them. Germline V gene lookup returns CDR1 ENHRY and CDR2 SYGVKD. The CDR3 protein is CAISMDFTNTGELFF. CDR3 bases: TGTGCCATCAGTATGGACTTTACGAACACCGGGGAGCTGTTTTTT.

This chain's CDR3 is CASNTRQGKSSYNEQFF. CDR3 nucleotide sequence: TGTGCCAGCAATACCCGTCAGGGAAAGAGCTCCTACAATGAGCAGTTCTTC. The genes are TRBV2 and TRBJ2-1; possibly TRBD1 for D (5 bases). Germline V CDR1 and CDR2: SNHLY, FYNNEI. V shed 7 bases and J shed 0 bases, with 19 bases lying between them. The CDR3 covers 17 residues.

The chain is built from TRBV6-5 and TRBJ1-6, with a weak D call TRBD1 (5 bases). With 0 bases removed from V and 9 bases from J, the gap between germline ends came to 15 bases. CDR1 MNHEY and CDR2 SVGAGI come from the germline V gene. CDR3 length: 16 residues. The CDR3 bases are TGTGCCAGCAGTTACTCGGCAGGGCGATGGGGTTCACCCCTCCACTTT. Its translation: CASSYSAGRWGSPLHF.

J is TRBJ1-6 and V is TRBV28; D gene unclear. The CDR3 extends over 12 amino acids. Between the trimmed V and J ends, which lost 8 bases and 7 bases, there was a span of 9 bases. CDR1 and CDR2 (germline): MDHEN, SYDVKM. This CDR3 is CASSERNSPLHF. Written as DNA, the CDR3 is TGTGCCAGCTCCGAGAGGAATTCACCCCTCCACTTT.

The chain employs TRBV19 and TRBJ2-1; D is possibly TRBD1 or TRBD2 (5 bases each). This CDR3 is 14 amino acids long. Germline V gene sequence: CDR1 LNHDA, CDR2 SQIVND (reference sequence). The V gene lost 3 bases and the J gene lost 3 bases, with 9 bases spanning the gap. CDR3 bases: TGTGCCAGTAGTATGGGGGATAGCTACAATGAGCAGTTCTTC. It is translated as CASSMGDSYNEQFF. Using reference TRBV19 and TRBJ2-1 for the parts outside the CDR3, the full variable domain is DGGITQSPKYLFRKEGQNVTLSCEQNLNHDAMYWYRQDPGQGLRLIYYSQIVNDFQKGDIAEGYSVSREKKESFPLTVTSAQKNPTAFYLCASSMGDSYNEQFFGPGTRLTVL.

This clonotype was counted ten times or more. This chain uses TRBV4-3 with TRBJ2-7, with 10 bases matching TRBD2. CDR1 and CDR2 from the germline V gene are LGHNA and YSLEER. The V segment lost 3 bases and the J segment 2 bases; nucleotides outside the gene matches: 4. There are 15 residues in the CDR3. In nucleotides, the CDR3 is TGCGCCAGCAGCCAGTTAGCGGGAGGTGCCTACGAGCAGTACTTC. Protein sequence: CASSQLAGGAYEQYF.

This clonotype showed up just a few times. The chain couples TRBV6-5 to TRBJ2-2, with D unclear. The germline V gene has CDR1 MNHEY and CDR2 SVGAGI. Trimming took 8 bases from V and 2 from J, leaving 6 bases between them. This CDR3 region has 12 residues. The CDR3 nucleotides are TGTGCCAGCGGCTTCAACACCGGGGAGCTGTTTTTT. Protein: CASGFNTGELFF.

This chain links TRBV2 with TRBJ2-1; D is uncertain. Trimming removed 8 bases from V and 0 bases from J, with 11 bases in between. CDR3 length: 14 residues. Germline V gene sequence: CDR1 SNHLY, CDR2 FYNNEI. CDR3 in amino acids: CASQPPSSYNEQFF. CDR3 nucleotide sequence: TGTGCCAGCCAGCCTCCGAGCTCCTACAATGAGCAGTTCTTC.

This clonotype has only a few counts. The chain uses TRBV4-3 and TRBJ1-5, with 7 bases identical to TRBD1. Trimming at V came to 2 bases and at J to 5 bases, leaving 9 bases not matched to a gene. Germline V CDR1 and CDR2: LGHNA, YSLEER. This CDR3 region has 16 residues. The CDR3 sequence: CASSQTAGTAHQPQHF. The CDR3 region has the DNA TGCGCCAGCAGCCAAACAGCCGGGACAGCCCATCAGCCCCAGCATTTT.

This clonotype was counted only a few times. The chain uses TRBV12-3 or TRBV12-4 and TRBJ1-1; D is uncertain. V lost 5 bases, J lost 5 bases, and 18 bases lay in between. CDR3 length: 15 amino acids. CDR3 coding DNA: TGTGCCAGCAGTGCCCTATCGCTGGCGGCTACTGAAGCTTTCTTT. This translates into CASSALSLAATEAFF.

In this sample, this clonotype turned up a few times. The J gene is TRBJ1-1, the V gene TRBV9, with D perhaps TRBD1 (6 bases). The CDR3 extends over 16 amino acids. Per germline, CDR1 SGDLS and CDR2 YYNGEE. Trimming removed 3 bases at V and 4 bases at J, with 19 bases between. The CDR3 nucleotides read TGTGCCAGCAGCGCAGGACAGAGCCCCAGAACCACTGAAGCTTTCTTT. This gives the protein CASSAGQSPRTTEAFF.

This clonotype turned up a few times. This chain links TRBV11-3 with TRBJ2-7; 8 nucleotides line up with TRBD1. This CDR3 is 14 amino acids long. V lost 4 bases, J lost 0 bases, and 2 bases stayed unmatched. Germline V gene sequence: CDR1 SGHNT, CDR2 YENEEA. CDR3 region: CASSWTGNSYEQYF. Written as DNA, the CDR3 is TGTGCCAGCAGCTGGACAGGGAACTCCTACGAGCAGTACTTC.

This clonotype was seen only a few times. V and J are TRBV5-1 and TRBJ2-3; 9 bases map to TRBD1. Germline V gene data show CDR1 as SGHRS and CDR2 as YFSETQ. The ends lost 3 bases at V and 0 bases at J; junction bases unmatched: 2. CDR3 length: 15 residues. This CDR3 reads CASSSGQGSTDTQYF. CDR3 DNA sequence: TGCGCCAGCAGCTCGGGACAGGGAAGCACAGATACGCAGTATTTT.

In this sample, this clonotype turned up a few times. The rearrangement links TRBV7-3 to TRBJ2-5; D uncertain. Germline values: CDR1 SGHTA, CDR2 FQGTGA. The CDR3 runs to 13 residues. The V and J ends lost 2 bases and 3 bases respectively, with 7 bases between them. CDR3: CASSLAVKETQYF. In nucleotides, the CDR3 is TGTGCCAGCAGCTTAGCGGTTAAAGAGACCCAGTACTTC. Variable domain in full (rest from reference TRBV7-3 and TRBJ2-5): GAGVSQTPSNKVTEKGKYVELRCDPISGHTALYWYRQSLGQGPEFLIYFQGTGAADDSGLPNDRFFAVRPEGSVSTLKIQRTERGDSAVYLCASSLAVKETQYFGPGTRLLVL.

Only a few counts were recorded for this clonotype. The rearrangement joins TRBV2 to TRBJ1-2; perhaps TRBD1 as D (6 bases). Germline lookup yields CDR1 SNHLY and CDR2 FYNNEI. This CDR3 has 14 amino acids. V lost 4 bases, J lost 2 bases, and 11 bases lay in between. The CDR3, as DNA: TGTGCCAGCAGTGTGCGGGGGGCAAACTATGGCTACACCTTC. Translating gives CASSVRGANYGYTF. Using reference TRBV2 and TRBJ1-2 for the parts outside the CDR3, the full variable domain is EPEVTQTPSHQVTQMGQEVILRCVPISNHLYFYWYRQILGQKVEFLVSFYNNEISEKSEIFDDQFSVERPDGSNFTLKIRSTKLEDSAMYFCASSVRGANYGYTFGSGTRLTVV.

CDR3 protein: CASSSTGAYGYTF. For the CDR3, the DNA is TGTGCCAGCAGCTCGACAGGGGCCTATGGCTACACCTTC. The chain uses TRBV7-9 and TRBJ1-2, with 8 bases that match TRBD1. Germline assignment: CDR1 SEHNR and CDR2 FQNEAQ (reference sequence). The CDR3 totals 13 residues. J lost 4 bases, V lost 4 bases, and 2 bases had no gene match.

The chain has TRBV19 and TRBJ2-3; no firm D call. Germline V gene sequence: CDR1 LNHDA, CDR2 SQIVND (reference sequence). The length of the CDR3 is 12 residues. V lost 8 bases to trimming and J lost 0 bases, with 6 bases between them. The CDR3 here is CASVGSTDTQYF. CDR3 coding DNA: TGTGCCAGTGTCGGGAGCACAGATACGCAGTATTTT.

This rearrangement joins TRBV7-8 to TRBJ1-2; the D is unclear. CDR1 is SGHVS and CDR2 is FQNEAQ in the germline V gene. The CDR3 consists of 16 residues. V was cut by 5 bases and J by 4 bases, with 20 bases left in between. Here the CDR3 reads CASSPQTAAGFYGYTF. CDR3 in DNA: TGTGCCAGCAGCCCTCAGACCGCCGCTGGGTTCTATGGCTACACCTTC. Looking up the rest from reference TRBV7-8 and TRBJ1-2 gives the full variable domain: GAGVSQSPRYKVAKRGQDVALRCDPISGHVSLFWYQQALGQGPEFLTYFQNEAQLDKSGLPSDRFFAERPEGSVSTLKIQRTQQEDSAVYLCASSPQTAAGFYGYTFGSGTRLTVV.

This clonotype was recorded at least ten times. V is TRBV12-3 or TRBV12-4 and J is TRBJ2-3; D not certain. The V gene lost 6 bases and the J gene lost 0 bases, with 16 bases spanning the gap. There are 16 residues in the CDR3. The CDR3 here is CASSPPGLGSTDTQYF. CDR3 nucleotide sequence: TGTGCCAGCAGCCCCCCAGGATTAGGGAGCACAGATACGCAGTATTTT.

This clonotype was observed a handful of times. V is TRBV11-2 and J is TRBJ1-1; 10 positions match TRBD1. The CDR3 runs to 16 residues. Looked up from germline, CDR1 is SGHAT and CDR2 is FQNNGV. V gave up 1 base and J gave up 6 bases; unmatched junction bases: 8. CDR3 protein: CASSLVVGTGVPEAFF. The CDR3 DNA follows: TGTGCCAGCAGCTTAGTTGTCGGGACAGGGGTCCCTGAAGCTTTCTTT.

The chain uses TRBV12-3 or TRBV12-4 and TRBJ1-3; D not resolved. Deletions cut 5 bases from V and 4 bases from J, with 18 bases between. The CDR3 totals 16 residues. For the CDR3, the DNA is TGTGCCAGCAGTGTGGTGAGGAGTTTGGGAGGAAACACCATATATTTT. Amino acid sequence: CASSVVRSLGGNTIYF.

V usage is TRBV6-1 and J usage is TRBJ2-2, with D tentatively TRBD1 or TRBD2 (5 bases each). The V end was cut by 6 bases, the J end by 6 bases, with 14 bases between. This CDR3 has 14 amino acids. The germline V gene encodes CDR1 MNHNS and CDR2 SASEGT. The CDR3 nucleotides are TGTGCCAGCAGACCGGGGCAGCCGCCCGGGGAGCTGTTTTTT. As protein: CASRPGQPPGELFF.

This clonotype was seen at least ten times. The rearrangement uses TRBV10-3 and TRBJ1-1; no definite D call. This CDR3 is built from 13 residues. Trimming shortened V by 4 bases and J by 1 base, and 7 bases separated the two germline ends. Germline V lookup: CDR1 ENHRY, CDR2 SYGVKD. The chain's CDR3 is CAISGMANTEAFF. The CDR3 bases are TGTGCCATCAGTGGAATGGCGAACACTGAAGCTTTCTTT.

This clonotype was counted only a few times. The genes are TRBV4-1 and TRBJ1-2; D not certain. V lost 1 base and J 4 bases, leaving 7 bases between the germline ends. The CDR3 is made up of 13 amino acids. Germline-derived CDR1 and CDR2 are MGHRA and YSYEKL. The CDR3 is CASSQAYSYGYTF. The CDR3 DNA is TGCGCCAGCAGCCAAGCCTACAGCTATGGCTACACCTTC.

The V call is TRBV5-1, the J call TRBJ1-6; 7 bases line up with TRBD1. V lost 4 bases to trimming and J lost 9 bases; unmatched junction nucleotides: 7. Germline assignment: CDR1 SGHRS and CDR2 YFSETQ. CDR3 length: 14 amino acids. The CDR3 bases are TGCGCCAGCAGCCGAACAGGGGAAGGTTCACCCCTCCACTTT. It yields the protein CASSRTGEGSPLHF.

The sample holds many counts of this clonotype. This sequence joins TRBV6-2 or TRBV6-3 and TRBJ1-6, with 8 bases identical to TRBD1. Germline assignment: CDR1 MNHEY and CDR2 SVGEGT. Trimming removed 6 bases from V and 7 bases from J; junction bases left unmatched: 11. This CDR3 region has 16 residues. The CDR3 coding sequence is TGTGCCAGCAGCACACCCCGGGACAGGCGAAATTCACCCCTCCACTTT. Translating it yields CASSTPRDRRNSPLHF.